In its sample, the clone carrying this T cell receptor beta chain was seen once. These data belong to a study of radiation and T cells in renal cell carcinoma. CDR3 length: 15 amino acids. The V gene lost 2 bases and the J gene lost 6 bases, with 17 bases spanning the gap. The germline CDR1 and CDR2 sequences are SGHVS and FQNEAQ. Documented time point: baseline pretreatment blood. Treatment denoted: 15 Gy SBRT to primary tumor, nephrectomy 4 weeks later. Clear cell pathology was present in this patient's renal cell carcinoma. Generated by immunoSEQ multiplex PCR, the TCRdb table keeps only in-frame clones and is missing some. The sample has 130,000 to 150,000 clones, roughly 88% seen once; the top ten hold about 12%.

The J gene is TRBJ2-7, the V gene TRBV7-8; D call uncertain. This TCR came from a woman aged 50 to 65 with renal cell carcinoma. This specimen was blood, taken from a patient whose treatment included radiotherapy and nephrectomy. The CDR3 here is CASSLLLQESSEQYF. For the CDR3, the DNA is TGTGCCAGCAGCTTACTGTTGCAGGAAAGTTCCGAGCAGTACTTC. The complete variable domain, with remaining parts taken from reference TRBV7-8 and TRBJ2-7, reads GAGVSQSPRYKVAKRGQDVALRCDPISGHVSLFWYQQALGQGPEFLTYFQNEAQLDKSGLPSDRFFAERPEGSVSTLKIQRTQQEDSAVYLCASSLLLQESSEQYFGPGTRLTVT.